This T cell receptor (beta chain) was sequenced for a study of blood T cells in healthy people across ages. About the research overall: Template switching caught about one barcoded beta molecule for each two T cells.

For the second PCR, which ran for about 6 to 12 cycles, a sample-barcoded 5' primer and a J-beta primer mix were used. TCRdb re-analysed the 5' RACE reads in MiXCR, keeping a single row per CDR3 protein. The sample yields 500,000 to 550,000 distinct CDR3 sequences, about 24% seen once. This clonotype has just a few counts. The draw of peripheral blood yielded about 9.4 milliliters from each donor. Between the trimmed V and J ends, which lost 0 bases and 7 bases, there was a span of 19 bases. In germline, CDR1 is MGHRA, CDR2 YSYEKL. This CDR3 spans 18 amino acids. These records were also assigned to another study, of T cells of mothers and their children.

This sequence originates from a boy aged 5-17 years in good health. Sequences were obtained from blood. The V and J genes are TRBV4-1 and TRBJ1-6, with D possibly matching TRBD1 (5 bases). CDR3 DNA: TGCGCCAGCAGCCAAGAAGGGGCCTATAACAGGAAGAATTCACCCCTCCACTTT. It yields the protein CASSQEGAYNRKNSPLHF.